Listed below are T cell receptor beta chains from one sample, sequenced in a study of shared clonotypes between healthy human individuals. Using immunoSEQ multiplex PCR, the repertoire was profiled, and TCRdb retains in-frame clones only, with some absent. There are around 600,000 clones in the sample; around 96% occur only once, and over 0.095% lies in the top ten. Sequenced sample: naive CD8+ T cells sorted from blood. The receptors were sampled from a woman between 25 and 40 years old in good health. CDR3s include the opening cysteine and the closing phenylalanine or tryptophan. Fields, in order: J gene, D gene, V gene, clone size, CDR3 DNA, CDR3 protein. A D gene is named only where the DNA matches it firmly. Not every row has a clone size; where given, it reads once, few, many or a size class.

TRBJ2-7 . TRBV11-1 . TGTGCCAGCAGCTTGGGGCCAGCCTACGAGCAGTACTTC CASSLGPAYEQYF
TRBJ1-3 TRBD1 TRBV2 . TGTGCCAGCATTGGACAGGTATCTTCCACCATATATTTT CASIGQVSSTIYF
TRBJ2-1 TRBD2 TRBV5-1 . TGCGCCAGCAGCCCTAGCGGAACCTCCTACAATGAGCAGTTCTTC CASSPSGTSYNEQFF
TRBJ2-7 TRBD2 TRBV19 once TGTGCCAGTAGTAGCGGGAGGGGTCCCTACGAGCAGTACTTC CASSSGRGPYEQYF
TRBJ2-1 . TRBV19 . TGTGCCAGTAGTATAACGGCGGGACCAGCGGATGAGCAGTTCTTC CASSITAGPADEQFF
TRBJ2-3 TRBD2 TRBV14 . TGTGCCAGCAGCCAGGTCGCGGGAGTAGCAGATACGCAGTATTTT CASSQVAGVADTQYF
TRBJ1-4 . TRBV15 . TGTGCCACCAGCGGAAAAAGGGGCCTTGGCGATAATGAAAAACTGTTTTTT CATSGKRGLGDNEKLFF
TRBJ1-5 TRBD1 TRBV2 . TGTGCCAGCAGTGAGGGACAGGGGTTTCAGCCCCAGCATTTT CASSEGQGFQPQHF
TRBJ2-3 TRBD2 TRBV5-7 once TGTGCCAGCAGACCCCGACTAGCGGGAGGGCCCATAGATACGCAGTATTTT CASRPRLAGGPIDTQYF
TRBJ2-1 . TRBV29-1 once TGCAGCGTTGAGAGGACCTACAATGAGCAGTTCTTC CSVERTYNEQFF
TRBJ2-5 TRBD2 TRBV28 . TGTGCCAGCACCATGGACCGTCTTAGCGGGATAGGGCTTGGAACCCAGTACTTC CASTMDRLSGIGLGTQYF
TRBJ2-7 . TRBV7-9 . TGTGCCAGCAGCTTATCTGGGGCTGCGACCTACGAGCAGTACTTC CASSLSGAATYEQYF
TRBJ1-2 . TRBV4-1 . TGCGCCAGCAGCCAAGATGTCACAGGGCGCGACTATGGCTACACCTTC CASSQDVTGRDYGYTF
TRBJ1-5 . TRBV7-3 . TGTGCCAGCAGCTTAAGGGCCCCCACCCATGTGAGGCCCCAGCATTTT CASSLRAPTHVRPQHF
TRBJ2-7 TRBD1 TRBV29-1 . TGCAGCGTTGAGGGGGCAGGGGGAGATTACGAGCAGTACTTC CSVEGAGGDYEQYF
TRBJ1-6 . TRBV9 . TGTGCCAGCAGCGACAAGACAGGCCCCCGGACACCCCTCCACTTT CASSDKTGPRTPLHF
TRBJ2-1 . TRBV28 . TGTGCCAGCAGCCCCTTGGTAGCGGACCTAAGCTCCTACAATGAGCAGTTCTTC CASSPLVADLSSYNEQFF
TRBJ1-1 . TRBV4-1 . TGCGCCAGCAGCCAAGCGTCCACTTCAGGGCCCACTGAAGCTTTCTTT CASSQASTSGPTEAFF
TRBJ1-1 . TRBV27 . TGTGCCAGCAGCCCAGTTGGGGGGAACACTGAAGCTTTCTTT CASSPVGGNTEAFF
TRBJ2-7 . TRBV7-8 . TGTGCCAGCAGCCCGGCGGACCGCTCCTACGAGCAGTACTTC CASSPADRSYEQYF
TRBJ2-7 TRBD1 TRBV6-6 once TGTGCCAGCAGTTACTCGGTACAGGGGGCAGGCGAGCAGTACTTC CASSYSVQGAGEQYF
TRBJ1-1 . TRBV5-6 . TGTGCCAGCAGCTCGGCGTACAGTGAAGCTTTCTTT CASSSAYSEAFF
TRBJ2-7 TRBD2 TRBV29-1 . TGCAGCGTTGATGGGGGGACTAGCAATTACGAGCAGTACTTC CSVDGGTSNYEQYF
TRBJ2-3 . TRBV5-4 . TGTGCCAGCAGCTCCGGCACAGATACGCAGTATTTT CASSSGTDTQYF
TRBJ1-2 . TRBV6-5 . TGTGCCAGCAGTTACTCGGACAGCGCCCCATATGGCTACACCTTC CASSYSDSAPYGYTF
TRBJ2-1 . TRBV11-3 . TGTGCCAGCAGCTTTCGGAGGGGGGCGGATGAGCAGTTCTTC CASSFRRGADEQFF
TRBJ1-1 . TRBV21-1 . TGTGCCAGCAGCAAAGAGGCGGTAAGTGATGGGACTGAAGCTTTCTTT CASSKEAVSDGTEAFF
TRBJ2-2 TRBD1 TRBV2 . TGTGCCAGCAGTCAAGGGACAGGGCGGAACACCGGGGAGCTGTTTTTT CASSQGTGRNTGELFF
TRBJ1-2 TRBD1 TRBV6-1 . TGTGCCAGCAGTAGGGGACAGGGGAACTATGGCTACACCTTC CASSRGQGNYGYTF
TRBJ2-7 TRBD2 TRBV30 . TGTGCCTGGAGTGTACTAAGCGGGAGGAGCTCCTACGAGCAGTACTTC CAWSVLSGRSSYEQYF